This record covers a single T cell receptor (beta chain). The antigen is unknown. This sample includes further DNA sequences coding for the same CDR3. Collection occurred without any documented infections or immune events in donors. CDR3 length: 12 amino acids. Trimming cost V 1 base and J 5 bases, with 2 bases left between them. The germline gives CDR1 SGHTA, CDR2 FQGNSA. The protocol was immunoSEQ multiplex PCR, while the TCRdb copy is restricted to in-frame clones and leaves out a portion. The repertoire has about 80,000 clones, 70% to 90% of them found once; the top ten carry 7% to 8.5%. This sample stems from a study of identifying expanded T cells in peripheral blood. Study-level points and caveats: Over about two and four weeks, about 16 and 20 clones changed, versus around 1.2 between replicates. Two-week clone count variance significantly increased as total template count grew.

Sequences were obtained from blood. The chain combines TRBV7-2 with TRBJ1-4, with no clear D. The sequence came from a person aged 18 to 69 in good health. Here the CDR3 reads CASSLENEKLFF. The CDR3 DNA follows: TGTGCCAGCAGCTTAGAGAATGAAAAACTGTTTTTT. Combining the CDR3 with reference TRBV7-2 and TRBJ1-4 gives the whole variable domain GAGVSQSPSNKVTEKGKDVELRCDPISGHTALYWYRQSLGQGLEFLIYFQGNSAPDKSGLPSDRFSAERTGGSVSTLTIQRTQQEDSAVYLCASSLENEKLFFGSGTQLSVL.